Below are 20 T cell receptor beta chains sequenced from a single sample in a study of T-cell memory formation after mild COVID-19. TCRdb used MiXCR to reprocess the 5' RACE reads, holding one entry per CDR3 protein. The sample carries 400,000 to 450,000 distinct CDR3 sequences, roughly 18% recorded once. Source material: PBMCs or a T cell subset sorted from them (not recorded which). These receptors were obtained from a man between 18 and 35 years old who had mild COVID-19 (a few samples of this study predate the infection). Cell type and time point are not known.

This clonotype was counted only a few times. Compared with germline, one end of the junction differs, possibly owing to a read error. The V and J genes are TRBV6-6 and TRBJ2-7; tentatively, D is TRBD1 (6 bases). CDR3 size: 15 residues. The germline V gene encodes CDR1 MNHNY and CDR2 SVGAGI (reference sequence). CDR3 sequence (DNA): TGTGCCAGCAGTGACTCCTTTGGGGGCCAGTACGAGCAGTACTTC. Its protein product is CASSDSFGGQYEQYF.

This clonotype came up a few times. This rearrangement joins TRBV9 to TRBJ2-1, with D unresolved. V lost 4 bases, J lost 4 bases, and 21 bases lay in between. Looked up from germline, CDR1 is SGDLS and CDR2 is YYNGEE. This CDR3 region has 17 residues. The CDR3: CASSPTRTPASYNEQFF. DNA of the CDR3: TGTGCCAGCAGCCCCACTCGGACCCCCGCATCTTACAATGAGCAGTTCTTC.

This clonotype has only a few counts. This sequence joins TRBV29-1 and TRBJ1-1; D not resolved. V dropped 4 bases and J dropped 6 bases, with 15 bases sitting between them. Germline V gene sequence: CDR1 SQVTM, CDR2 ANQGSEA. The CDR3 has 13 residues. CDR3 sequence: CSVVRGTNPEAFF. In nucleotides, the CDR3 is TGCAGCGTTGTTCGGGGTACCAACCCTGAAGCTTTCTTT.

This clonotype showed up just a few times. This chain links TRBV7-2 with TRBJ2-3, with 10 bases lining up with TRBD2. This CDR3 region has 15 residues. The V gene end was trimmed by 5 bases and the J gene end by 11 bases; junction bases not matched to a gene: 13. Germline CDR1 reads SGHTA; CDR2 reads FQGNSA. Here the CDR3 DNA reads TGTGCCAGCAGCCCCCCAGGAGCGGGGGGGCGGGGGCAGTATTTT. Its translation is CASSPPGAGGRGQYF.

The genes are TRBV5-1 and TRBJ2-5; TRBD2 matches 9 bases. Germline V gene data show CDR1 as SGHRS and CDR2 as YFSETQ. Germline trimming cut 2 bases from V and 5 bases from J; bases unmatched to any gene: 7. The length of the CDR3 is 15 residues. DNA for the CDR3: TGCGCCAGCAGCTTTATAGCGGGGGCCGGGGAGACCCAGTACTTC. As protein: CASSFIAGAGETQYF.

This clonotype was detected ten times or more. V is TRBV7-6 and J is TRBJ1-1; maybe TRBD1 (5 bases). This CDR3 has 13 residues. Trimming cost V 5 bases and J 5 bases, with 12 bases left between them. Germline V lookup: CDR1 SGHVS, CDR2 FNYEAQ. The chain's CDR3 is CASSQGGRTEAFF. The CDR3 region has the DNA TGTGCCAGCAGCCAGGGAGGACGGACTGAAGCTTTCTTT.

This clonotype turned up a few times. Here the CDR3 DNA reads TGCAGCGTTGACTTATTATTTAACGGTGTTCCCCCTGGAGGGGGAAACGCATACGAGCAGTACGTC. It specifies CSVDLLFNGVPPGGGNAYEQYV. V is TRBV29-1 and J is TRBJ2-7; D may correspond to TRBD1 or TRBD2 (6 bases each). The V gene lost 3 bases and the J gene lost 4 bases, with 40 bases spanning the gap. Germline assignment: CDR1 SQVTM and CDR2 ANQGSEA. The CDR3 has 22 residues.

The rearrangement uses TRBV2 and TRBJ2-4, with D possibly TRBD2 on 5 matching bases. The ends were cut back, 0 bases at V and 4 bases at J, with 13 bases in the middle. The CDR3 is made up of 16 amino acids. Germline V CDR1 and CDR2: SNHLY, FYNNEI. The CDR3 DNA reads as TGTGCCAGCAGTGAAGCGAGCGTGGGGAGAAAAAACATTCAGTACTTC. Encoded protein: CASSEASVGRKNIQYF.

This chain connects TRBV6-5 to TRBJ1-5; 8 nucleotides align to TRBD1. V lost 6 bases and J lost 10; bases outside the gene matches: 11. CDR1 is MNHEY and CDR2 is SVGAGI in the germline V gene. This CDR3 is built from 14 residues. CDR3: CASSQGQAAYPQHF. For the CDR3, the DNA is TGTGCCAGCAGCCAGGGACAGGCCGCGTATCCCCAGCATTTT.

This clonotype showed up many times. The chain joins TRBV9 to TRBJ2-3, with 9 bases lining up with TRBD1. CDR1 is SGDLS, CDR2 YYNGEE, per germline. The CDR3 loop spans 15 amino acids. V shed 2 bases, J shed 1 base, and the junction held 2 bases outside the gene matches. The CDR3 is CASSVWTGGTDTQYF. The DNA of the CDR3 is TGTGCCAGCAGCGTTTGGACAGGGGGCACAGATACGCAGTATTTT.

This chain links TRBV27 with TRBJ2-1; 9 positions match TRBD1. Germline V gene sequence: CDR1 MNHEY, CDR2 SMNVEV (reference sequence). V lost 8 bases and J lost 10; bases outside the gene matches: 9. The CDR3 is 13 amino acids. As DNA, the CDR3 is TGTGCCAGCTCCCCGGACAGGGGATGGGAGCAGTTCTTC. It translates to CASSPDRGWEQFF.

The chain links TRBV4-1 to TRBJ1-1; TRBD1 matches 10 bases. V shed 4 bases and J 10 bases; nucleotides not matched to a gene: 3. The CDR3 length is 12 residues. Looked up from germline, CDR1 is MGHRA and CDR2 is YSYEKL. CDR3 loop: CASSRDRGLAFF. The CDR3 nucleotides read TGCGCCAGCAGCCGGGACAGGGGTCTAGCTTTCTTT.

The CDR3 sequence is CASRTGPPSSYNSPLHF. For the CDR3, the DNA is TGTGCCAGCAGGACCGGACCGCCGAGCTCCTATAATTCACCCCTCCACTTT. The rearrangement joins TRBV28 to TRBJ1-6; D not resolved. Trimming left V 6 bases short and J 0 bases short, with 15 bases between. Germline assignment: CDR1 MDHEN and CDR2 SYDVKM. The CDR3 length is 17 residues.

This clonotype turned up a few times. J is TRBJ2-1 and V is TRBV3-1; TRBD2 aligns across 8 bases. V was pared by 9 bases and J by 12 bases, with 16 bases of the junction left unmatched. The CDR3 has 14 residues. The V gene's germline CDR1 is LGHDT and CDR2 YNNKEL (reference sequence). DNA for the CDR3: TGTGCCAGTGCCGGTGGAGCACGGGGGGGCTGGCAGTTCTTC. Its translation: CASAGGARGGWQFF.

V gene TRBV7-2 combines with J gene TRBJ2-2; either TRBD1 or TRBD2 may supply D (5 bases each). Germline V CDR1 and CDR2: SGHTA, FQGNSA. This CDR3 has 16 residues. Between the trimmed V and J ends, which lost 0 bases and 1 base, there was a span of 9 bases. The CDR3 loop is CASSLAWGRNTGELFF. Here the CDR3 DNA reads TGTGCCAGCAGCTTAGCTTGGGGGAGGAACACCGGGGAGCTGTTTTTT.

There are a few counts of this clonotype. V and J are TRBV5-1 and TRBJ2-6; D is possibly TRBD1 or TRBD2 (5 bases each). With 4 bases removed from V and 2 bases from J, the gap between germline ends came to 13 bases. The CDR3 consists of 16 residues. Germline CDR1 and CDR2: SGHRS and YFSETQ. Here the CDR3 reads CASSLPGLAGANVLTF. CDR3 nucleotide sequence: TGCGCCAGCAGCCTACCGGGGCTGGCTGGGGCCAACGTCCTGACTTTC.

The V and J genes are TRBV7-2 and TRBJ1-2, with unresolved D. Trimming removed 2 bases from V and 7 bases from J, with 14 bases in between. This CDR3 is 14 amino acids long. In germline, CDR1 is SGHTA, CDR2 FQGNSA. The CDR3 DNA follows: TGTGCCAGCAGCTTATACGGCCGTCCTCGTGGCTACACCTTC. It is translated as CASSLYGRPRGYTF.

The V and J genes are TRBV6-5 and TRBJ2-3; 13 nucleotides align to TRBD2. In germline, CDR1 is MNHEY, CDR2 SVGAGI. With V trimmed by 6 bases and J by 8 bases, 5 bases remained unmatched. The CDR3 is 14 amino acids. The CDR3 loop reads CASRLAGGPGTQYF. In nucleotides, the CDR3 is TGTGCCAGCAGACTAGCGGGGGGGCCGGGTACGCAGTATTTT.

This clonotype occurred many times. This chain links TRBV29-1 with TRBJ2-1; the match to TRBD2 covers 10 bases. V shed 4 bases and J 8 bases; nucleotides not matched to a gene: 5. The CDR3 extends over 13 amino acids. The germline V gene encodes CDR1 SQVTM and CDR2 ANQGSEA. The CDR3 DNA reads TGCAGCGTTGCCGGGACTAGCGTCGATGAGCAGTTCTTC. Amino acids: CSVAGTSVDEQFF.

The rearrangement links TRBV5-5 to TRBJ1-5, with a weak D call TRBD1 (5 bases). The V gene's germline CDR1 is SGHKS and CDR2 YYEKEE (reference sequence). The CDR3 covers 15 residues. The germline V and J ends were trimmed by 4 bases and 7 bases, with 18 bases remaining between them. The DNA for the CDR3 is TGTGCCAGCAGCCCGGCGGGGGATTGGAAGCAGCCCCAGCATTTT. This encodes CASSPAGDWKQPQHF.